In this sample, the clone carrying this TCR beta chain is medium-sized. Its antigen is unknown. Other DNA sequences within the sample encode an identical CDR3. Sequenced by immunoSEQ multiplex PCR; TCRdb stores in-frame clones only, minus some. The sample includes about 98,000 clones, 86% of them seen just once. V lost 3 bases to trimming and J lost 1 base, with 10 bases between them. Germline loops: CDR1 SGHRS, CDR2 YFSETQ. The CDR3 is 14 amino acids. The data derive from a study of graft-versus-host responses after intestinal transplantation. Overall study context: Recipients were given multivisceral, liver-intestinal, or isolated intestinal transplants. Once they had received anti-thymocyte globulin induction, all recipients took tacrolimus and steroids for approximately three years. Study-level points and caveats: In patients with graft-donor T cell macrochimerism, allograft graft-versus-host to host-versus-graft clonal ratios were high.

The clonotype comes from a human patient who received an intestinal transplant, so some T cells may come from the graft donor. V usage is TRBV5-1 and J usage is TRBJ1-1; tentative D call: TRBD1 (6 bases). The sequenced sample was PBMCs, obtained 255 days after intestinal transplant. The DNA of the CDR3 is TGCGCCAGCAGCTCCGGACAGCCGAACACTGAAGCTTTCTTT. This translates into CASSSGQPNTEAFF.